This TCR beta chain comes out of a study of OX40 agonist ivuxolimab in advanced cancers. Study conclusions and caveats: Clones of CD4+ and CD8+ blood T cells grew by week 6 at doses of 0.1 to 3.0 mg/kg. Normalized T-cell clonal expansion was also low in a subset of nonresponders. CD8+ T cells averaged more expanded clones than CD4+.

Note on this clone: Its antigen remains unknown.

Assay used: immunoSEQ multiplex PCR; TCRdb lists only in-frame clones, some missing. The data hold 99,000 or so clones, with around 94% observed a single time. The sequenced sample was CD4+ or CD8+ T cells sorted from blood, obtained in a trial of the OX40 agonist ivuxolimab. The TCR sequence derives from an adult with an advanced solid tumor such as melanoma, head and neck, liver or kidney cancer.

In DNA form, the CDR3 reads TGTGCCAGCAGCTTAACCGTAGACACTGAAGCTTTCTTT. Translated: CASSLTVDTEAFF. The chain has TRBV7-3 and TRBJ1-1; D gene unclear. V was pared by 0 bases and J by 3 bases, with 5 bases between. CDR3 length equals 13 residues. CDR1 SGHTA and CDR2 FQGTGA come from the germline V gene.